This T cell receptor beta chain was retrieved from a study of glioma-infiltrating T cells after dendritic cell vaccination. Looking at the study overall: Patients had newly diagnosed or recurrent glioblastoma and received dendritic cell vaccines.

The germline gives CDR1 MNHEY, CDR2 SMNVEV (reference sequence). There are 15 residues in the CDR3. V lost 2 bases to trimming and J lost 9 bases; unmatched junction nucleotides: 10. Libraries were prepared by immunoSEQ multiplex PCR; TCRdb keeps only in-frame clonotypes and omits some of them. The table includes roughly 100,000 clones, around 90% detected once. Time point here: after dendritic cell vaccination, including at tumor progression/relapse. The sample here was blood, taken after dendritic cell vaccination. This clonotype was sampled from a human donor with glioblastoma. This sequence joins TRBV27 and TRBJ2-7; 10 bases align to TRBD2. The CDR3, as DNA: TGTGCCAGCAGTTTAGCGGCTAGCGGGAGAAGGGTGCAGTACTTC. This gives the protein CASSLAASGRRVQYF.